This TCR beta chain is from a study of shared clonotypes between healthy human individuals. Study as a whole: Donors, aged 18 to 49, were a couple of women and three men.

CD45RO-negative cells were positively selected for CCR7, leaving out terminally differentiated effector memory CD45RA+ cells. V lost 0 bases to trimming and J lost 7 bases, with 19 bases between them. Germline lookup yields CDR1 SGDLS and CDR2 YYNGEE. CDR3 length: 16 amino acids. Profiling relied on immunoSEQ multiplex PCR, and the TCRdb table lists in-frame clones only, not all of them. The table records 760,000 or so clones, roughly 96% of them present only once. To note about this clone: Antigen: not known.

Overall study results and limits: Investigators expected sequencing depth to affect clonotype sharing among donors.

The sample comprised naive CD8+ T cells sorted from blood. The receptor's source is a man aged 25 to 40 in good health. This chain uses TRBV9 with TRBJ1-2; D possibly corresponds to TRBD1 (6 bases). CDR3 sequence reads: CASSVAGSTGYGGYTF. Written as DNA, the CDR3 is TGTGCCAGCAGCGTAGCAGGGTCCACAGGGTACGGTGGCTACACCTTC.